This T cell receptor (beta chain) was recovered during a study of shared clonotypes between healthy human individuals. Points from the study as a whole: Donor scarcity curtailed the genetic and exposure-history diversity represented herein. Naive subsets tended to show greater estimated richness than memory subsets.

Germline CDR1 SGHTA, CDR2 FQGTGA. The CDR3 contains 13 residues. Trimming left V 2 bases short and J 3 bases short, with 8 bases between. Profiling relied on immunoSEQ multiplex PCR, and the TCRdb table lists in-frame clones only, not all of them. The table has 2 million to 3 million clones, over 85% seen once. A word on this clone: As yet, its antigen is unknown. This specimen includes other DNA sequences encoding the same CDR3.

What was sequenced was naive CD4+ T cells from PBMCs. Subset denoted: CD45RA+ positively selected. The clonotype was recovered from a man between 18 and 29 years old in good health. Some clones in this sample may be carry-over from other donors' samples. V is TRBV7-3 and J is TRBJ2-7; a possible D gene is TRBD2 (5 bases). The CDR3 bases are TGTGCCAGCAGCTTAGGACGGGACTACGAGCAGTACTTC. Translating gives CASSLGRDYEQYF.